This T cell receptor (beta chain) appears in the sequencing data of a study of blood T cell repertoires in COVID-19. Study context: From the United States, Italy and Spain came samples of acute and convalescent COVID-19. PBMCs, B-cell-depleted T cells, or T cells provided the cDNA or gDNA that made up the material.

The CDR3 loop spans 14 amino acids. Germline loops: CDR1 MNHEY, CDR2 SVGAGI. The ends were cut back, 2 bases at V and 4 bases at J, with 11 bases in the middle. By sample share, this clone is medium-sized. Under the authors' procedure: Nucleated cell counts were estimated from reference gene primer amplification. Produced via immunoSEQ multiplex PCR; TCRdb's table is partial and in-frame only. The V and J calls and clone size were taken over from that table, and D and trimming were inferred from the DNA. The table shows under 130,000 clones, with approximately 70% occurring only once. This receptor was identified in an older man with acute or convalescent COVID-19. V and J are TRBV6-5 and TRBJ1-1, with TRBD1 as a possible D gene (6 bases). The sample consisted of peripheral blood. The CDR3 DNA reads TGTGCCAGCAGTTACGGGCTCAGGGGCACTGAAGCTTTCTTT. This gives the protein CASSYGLRGTEAFF.